This TCR beta chain was found in a study of regulatory T cells in long-lasting Graves disease. The table lists this clonotype with many counts. Through Arm-PCR of CDR3 regions and iRepertoire HTBI primers, TCR beta libraries were built. TCRdb reprocessed the multiplex PCR reads with MiXCR, giving one entry per CDR3 protein. The sample shows about 470,000 distinct CDR3 sequences, 20% to 25% of them seen only once. The time point was: persistent/refractory GD, antithyroid drugs over 5 years with positive TRAb. RNA from PBMCs was the source of the TCR library. Germline loops: CDR1 SGHNT, CDR2 YENEEA. V shed 5 bases and J 6 bases; nucleotides not matched to a gene: 2. The CDR3 length is 13 residues.

The input for sequencing was peripheral blood mononuclear cells (PBMCs), taken when the disease was refractory, from a patient treated with antithyroid drugs. J is TRBJ1-1 and V is TRBV11-3, with 11 bases fitting TRBD1. This sequence originates from a female donor with Graves disease. The CDR3 spells CASSRGQGAEAFF. Here the CDR3 DNA reads TGTGCCAGCAGCAGGGGACAGGGGGCTGAAGCTTTCTTT.